This T cell receptor (beta chain) was recorded in a study of blood T cell repertoires in COVID-19. About the study: The United States, Italy and Spain supplied acute and convalescent COVID-19 samples. Nucleic acid was either cDNA or gDNA, and it came from T cells, B-cell-depleted T cells, or PBMCs.

Only in-frame clones appear in the TCRdb table, and some are missing; sequencing was by immunoSEQ multiplex PCR. The table lists more than 90,000 clones, roughly 86% of them singletons. CDR3 size: 14 residues. Trimming cost V 4 bases and J 4 bases; bases outside gene matches: 2. Germline V gene sequence: CDR1 LGHDT, CDR2 YNNKEL (reference sequence). The sequenced sample was peripheral blood. The chain is built from TRBV3-1 (or the pseudogene TRBV3-2) and TRBJ2-3, with 10 positions matching TRBD1. This receptor was obtained from a woman aged 30 to 39 with acute or convalescent COVID-19. The CDR3 is CASSRDRGADTQYF. Here the CDR3 DNA reads TGTGCCAGCAGCCGGGACAGGGGAGCAGATACGCAGTATTTT.